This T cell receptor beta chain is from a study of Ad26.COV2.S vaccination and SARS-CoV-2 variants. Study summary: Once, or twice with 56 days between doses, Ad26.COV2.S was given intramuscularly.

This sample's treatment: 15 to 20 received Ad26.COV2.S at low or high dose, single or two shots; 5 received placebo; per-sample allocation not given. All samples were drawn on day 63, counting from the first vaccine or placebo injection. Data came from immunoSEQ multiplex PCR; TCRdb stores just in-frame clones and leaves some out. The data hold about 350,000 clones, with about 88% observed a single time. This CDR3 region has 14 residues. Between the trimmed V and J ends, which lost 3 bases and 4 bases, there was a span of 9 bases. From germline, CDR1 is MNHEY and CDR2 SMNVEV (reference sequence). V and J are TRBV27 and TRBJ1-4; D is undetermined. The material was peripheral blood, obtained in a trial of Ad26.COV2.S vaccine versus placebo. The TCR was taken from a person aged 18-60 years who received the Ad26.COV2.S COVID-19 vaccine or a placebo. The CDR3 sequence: CASSLKGLNEKLFF. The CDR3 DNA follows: TGTGCCAGCAGTTTGAAAGGGCTTAATGAAAAACTGTTTTTT.